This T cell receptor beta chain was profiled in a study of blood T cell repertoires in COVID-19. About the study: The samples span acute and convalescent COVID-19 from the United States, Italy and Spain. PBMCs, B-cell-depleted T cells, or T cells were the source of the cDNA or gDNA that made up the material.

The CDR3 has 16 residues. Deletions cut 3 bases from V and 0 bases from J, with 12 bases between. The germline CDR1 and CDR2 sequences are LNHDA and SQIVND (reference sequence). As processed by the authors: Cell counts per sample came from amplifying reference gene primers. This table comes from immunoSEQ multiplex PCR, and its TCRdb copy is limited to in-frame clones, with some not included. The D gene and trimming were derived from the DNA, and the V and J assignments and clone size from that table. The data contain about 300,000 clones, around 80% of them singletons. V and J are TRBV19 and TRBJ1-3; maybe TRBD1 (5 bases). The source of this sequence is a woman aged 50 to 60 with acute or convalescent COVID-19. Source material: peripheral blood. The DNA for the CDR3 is TGTGCCAGTAGTATTTTCTACCAGGGCTCTGGAAACACCATATATTTT. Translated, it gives CASSIFYQGSGNTIYF.